Listed below are T cell receptor beta chains from one sample, sequenced in a study of CD8 T cells in ankylosing spondylitis. Each CDR3 protein is one row after TCRdb ran MiXCR on the 5' RACE reads. The sample lists about 160,000 distinct CDR3 sequences; about 16% were seen once. What was sequenced was blood, either unsorted or a sorted T cell fraction (not recorded which). Receptors were obtained from a male donor with ankylosing spondylitis or in good health (not recorded which). CDR3s include the opening cysteine and the closing phenylalanine or tryptophan. The order of the fields is clone size, V gene, D gene, J gene, CDR3 protein, CDR3 DNA. A D gene is named only where the DNA matches it firmly. Part of the rows lack a size; the others show once, few, many or a class for expanded clones.

size: few; V: TRBV18; D: -; J: TRBJ1-5; CDR3: CASSPEGVPTQPQHF; DNA: TGTGCCAGCTCACCAGAGGGGGTCCCGACCCAGCCCCAGCATTTT
size: many; V: TRBV5-1; D: -; J: TRBJ1-4; CDR3: CASSLSTDNEKLFF; DNA: TGCGCCAGCAGCTTATCGACAGATAATGAAAAACTGTTTTTT
size: many; V: TRBV5-1; D: -; J: TRBJ2-1; CDR3: CATMLSGAGNEQFF; DNA: TGCGCCACCATGTTATCAGGAGCGGGCAATGAGCAGTTCTTC
size: many; V: TRBV5-1; D: -; J: TRBJ1-3; CDR3: CASSLGSTGNTIYF; DNA: TGCGCCAGCAGCTTGGGGTCGACTGGAAACACCATATATTTT
size: -; V: TRBV23-1; D: TRBD1; J: TRBJ2-7; CDR3: CASSQGTGTSYEQYF; DNA: TGCGCCAGCAGTCAGGGGACAGGGACATCCTACGAGCAGTACTTC
size: once; V: TRBV27; D: -; J: TRBJ1-5; CDR3: CASTYLLVACQPQHF; DNA: TGTGCCAGCACCTATCTTCTGGTAGCCTGCCAGCCCCAGCATTTT
size: many; V: TRBV7-9; D: -; J: TRBJ1-1; CDR3: CASSLDLGSTEAFF; DNA: TGTGCCAGCAGCTTAGATCTGGGGAGCACTGAAGCTTTCTTT
size: many; V: TRBV20-1; D: -; J: TRBJ1-1; CDR3: CSALWGLLRGTEAFF; DNA: TGCAGTGCTCTTTGGGGTTTGCTTCGGGGCACTGAAGCTTTCTTT
size: few; V: TRBV3-1; D: -; J: TRBJ1-1; CDR3: CASSQVPGLNTEAFF; DNA: TGTGCCAGCAGCCAAGTCCCAGGCTTGAACACTGAAGCTTTCTTT
size: many; V: TRBV5-1; D: -; J: TRBJ2-7; CDR3: CASSLGQQSISSYEQYF; DNA: TGCGCCAGCAGCTTGGGTCAGCAAAGTATAAGCTCCTACGAGCAGTACTTC
size: many; V: TRBV2; D: -; J: TRBJ2-5; CDR3: CASMVAKETQYF; DNA: TGTGCCAGCATGGTGGCGAAAGAGACCCAGTACTTC
size: once; V: TRBV3-1; D: -; J: TRBJ1-5; CDR3: CASSPTWGGFFQPQHF; DNA: TGTGCCAGCAGCCCGACCTGGGGCGGGTTTTTTCAGCCCCAGCATTTT
size: -; V: TRBV28; D: -; J: TRBJ2-5; CDR3: CASAERMANQETQYF; DNA: TGTGCCAGCGCCGAGAGGATGGCAAACCAAGAGACCCAGTACTTC
size: few; V: TRBV3-1; D: TRBD2; J: TRBJ2-2; CDR3: CASSQDPSGSYTGELFF; DNA: TGTGCCAGCAGCCAAGACCCTAGCGGGAGTTACACCGGGGAGCTGTTTTTT
size: -; V: TRBV11-1; D: -; J: TRBJ2-1; CDR3: CASSLAQGLSYNEQFF; DNA: TGTGCCAGCAGCTTAGCGCAGGGCCTCTCCTACAATGAGCAGTTCTTC
size: many; V: TRBV11-1; D: TRBD2; J: TRBJ2-7; CDR3: CASNPGGLAGSYEQYF; DNA: TGTGCCAGCAACCCCGGGGGTCTAGCGGGATCCTACGAGCAGTACTTC
size: many; V: TRBV2; D: TRBD1; J: TRBJ2-3; CDR3: CASSSETGESDTQYF; DNA: TGTGCCAGCAGTAGTGAAACAGGGGAGTCAGATACGCAGTATTTT
size: few; V: TRBV29-1; D: -; J: TRBJ1-2; CDR3: CSVGADGYTF; DNA: TGCAGCGTGGGGGCCGATGGCTACACCTTC
size: -; V: TRBV5-8; D: TRBD2; J: TRBJ2-1; CDR3: CASSFLAVTYNEQFF; DNA: TGTGCCAGCAGCTTTCTAGCGGTTACCTACAATGAGCAGTTCTTC
size: few; V: TRBV7-2; D: TRBD2; J: TRBJ2-1; CDR3: CASSFPGTRGSFF; DNA: TGTGCCAGCAGCTTCCCCGGGACTAGGGGATCGTTCTTC
size: -; V: TRBV30; D: -; J: TRBJ2-3; CDR3: CAWSGVGTQYF; DNA: TGTGCCTGGAGCGGCGTGGGGACGCAGTATTTT
size: -; V: TRBV5-1; D: -; J: TRBJ2-2; CDR3: CASSLDAKGTGELFF; DNA: TGCGCCAGCAGCTTGGATGCCAAAGGCACCGGGGAGCTGTTTTTT
size: once; V: TRBV7-8; D: -; J: TRBJ2-2; CDR3: CASSLHGGQSTGELFF; DNA: TGTGCCAGCAGCTTACACGGGGGGCAGAGCACCGGGGAGCTGTTTTTT
size: many; V: TRBV20-1; D: -; J: TRBJ2-7; CDR3: CSAPGAGSYEQYF; DNA: TGCAGTGCTCCGGGGGCGGGGAGCTACGAGCAGTACTTC
size: -; V: TRBV6-5; D: -; J: TRBJ1-2; CDR3: CATSWSGEGGYTF; DNA: TGTGCCACATCTTGGTCTGGGGAGGGTGGCTACACCTTC
size: many; V: TRBV10-3; D: -; J: TRBJ2-3; CDR3: CAISQGFGRTRTDTQYF; DNA: TGTGCCATCAGCCAGGGTTTCGGCAGGACACGCACAGATACGCAGTATTTT
size: few; V: TRBV5-1; D: -; J: TRBJ2-7; CDR3: CASSYGQAYEQYF; DNA: TGCGCCAGCAGCTATGGACAAGCCTACGAGCAGTACTTC
size: -; V: TRBV3-1; D: TRBD2; J: TRBJ2-5; CDR3: CASSQGTSGLQETQYF; DNA: TGTGCCAGCAGCCAAGGGACTAGCGGATTGCAAGAGACCCAGTACTTC
size: few; V: TRBV10-3; D: -; J: TRBJ2-3; CDR3: CAIARRDTQYF; DNA: TGTGCCATCGCACGAAGAGATACGCAGTATTTT
size: -; V: TRBV28; D: -; J: TRBJ1-2; CDR3: CASSSQASGPGYGYTF; DNA: TGTGCCAGCAGTTCCCAGGCTAGTGGGCCTGGCTATGGCTACACCTTC
size: many; V: TRBV20-1; D: -; J: TRBJ1-2; CDR3: CSAGGRIGYGYTF; DNA: TGCAGTGCTGGGGGCAGGATCGGCTATGGCTACACCTTC
size: few; V: TRBV20-1; D: TRBD2; J: TRBJ2-4; CDR3: CSPLAGKNIQYF; DNA: TGCAGTCCCCTAGCGGGTAAAAACATTCAGTACTTC
size: few; V: TRBV2; D: -; J: TRBJ1-5; CDR3: CASSSLGNQPQHF; DNA: TGTGCCAGCAGTTCCCTGGGCAATCAGCCCCAGCATTTT
size: -; V: TRBV5-1; D: -; J: TRBJ2-1; CDR3: CASSLGLSYNEQFF; DNA: TGCGCCAGCAGCTTGGGACTCTCCTACAATGAGCAGTTCTTC
size: -; V: TRBV18; D: -; J: TRBJ2-7; CDR3: CASSRDGPYEQYF; DNA: TGTGCCAGCTCACGGGACGGACCCTACGAGCAGTACTTC
size: many; V: TRBV5-1; D: -; J: TRBJ1-2; CDR3: CASSPDLQGWPSGYTF; DNA: TGCGCCAGCAGCCCGGACTTACAGGGATGGCCCTCTGGCTACACCTTC
size: few; V: TRBV29-1; D: -; J: TRBJ2-2; CDR3: CSVEDVRGTPGELFF; DNA: TGCAGCGTTGAAGATGTCCGGGGGACTCCCGGGGAGCTGTTTTTT